The clone carrying this T cell receptor beta chain has ten or more counts. Its matching antigen is unknown. Separate cDNA molecules each had unique molecular identifiers attached to them. Using its own MiXCR run on the 5' RACE reads, TCRdb lists one record per CDR3 protein. The table lists more than 20,000 distinct CDR3 sequences, approximately 4% of them singletons. The data belong to a study of early T cells in non-severe SARS-CoV-2 infection. Findings and caveats of the study: Reliance on VDJdb matching favored anti-spike CD8 responses; private and CD4 specificities were missed.

CDR1 LNHDA and CDR2 SQIVND come from the germline V gene (reference sequence). Deletions cut 1 base from V and 2 bases from J, with 7 bases between. CDR3 length: 14 residues. The sample comprised whole blood. The rearrangement uses TRBV19 and TRBJ2-3; D unclear. The source is an adult who was a healthcare worker with PCR-confirmed SARS-CoV-2 infection or an uninfected control (not recorded which). This CDR3 reads CASSIGRNTDTQYF. As DNA, the CDR3 is TGTGCCAGTAGTATAGGTCGGAACACAGATACGCAGTATTTT.